The 27 T cell receptor beta chains reported below all come from one sample, sequenced in a study of T cells in Graves' hyperthyroidism and ophthalmopathy. From RNA transcripts, TCR beta CDR3 regions were amplified. When the TCR CDR3 underwent first-round RT-PCR, the HTBI primer set was used. In TCRdb, the multiplex PCR reads were re-called with MiXCR into one record per CDR3 protein. The sample yields under 800,000 distinct CDR3 sequences, 13% to 15% seen once. Sequencing used blood. The source is a woman under 30 with Graves' hyperthyroidism.

This clonotype was seen repeatedly, ten times or more. The CDR3 bases are TGTGCCTGGAGTGTTTTGGGAGGCACTGAAGCTTTCTTT. It is translated as CAWSVLGGTEAFF. This chain joins TRBV30 and TRBJ1-1; D unresolved. The CDR3 extends over 13 amino acids. Germline lookup yields CDR1 GTSNPN and CDR2 SVGIG (reference sequence). Trimming cost V 0 bases and J 4 bases, with 9 bases left between them. The full variable domain, its missing parts supplied by reference TRBV30 and TRBJ1-1, is SQTIHQWPATLVQPVGSPLSLECTVEGTSNPNLYWYRQAAGRGLQLLFYSVGIGQISSEVPQNLSASRPQDRQFILSSKKLLLSDSGFYLCAWSVLGGTEAFFGQGTRLTVV.

This clonotype was counted at least ten times. V gene TRBV29-1 combines with J gene TRBJ2-1; D possibly uses TRBD1 or TRBD2 (5 bases each). The CDR3 is made up of 16 amino acids. With 5 bases removed from V and 8 bases from J, the gap between germline ends came to 25 bases. Germline V gene lookup returns CDR1 SQVTM and CDR2 ANQGSEA. The CDR3 nucleotides are TGCAGCGTTAGCCTAGGGGTCCGGGGAGATAGCCATGAGCAGTTCTTC. Residues: CSVSLGVRGDSHEQFF.

This clonotype was recorded at least ten times. This chain joins TRBV11-2 and TRBJ2-7, with D hard to call. Germline values: CDR1 SGHAT, CDR2 FQNNGV. Trimming pared 3 bases from V and 7 bases from J, leaving 7 bases between. The CDR3 is 11 residues long. Here the CDR3 reads CASSFNGEQYF. In DNA, the CDR3 is TGTGCCAGCAGCTTTAATGGGGAGCAGTACTTC.

In this sample, this clonotype turned up many times. This chain uses TRBV4-1 with TRBJ2-7, with 8 nucleotides matching TRBD1. Germline-derived CDR1 and CDR2 are MGHRA and YSYEKL. The length of the CDR3 is 14 residues. V shed 4 bases and J 3 bases; nucleotides not matched to a gene: 5. CDR3 bases: TGCGCCAGCAGCCGAGGGACAGGTGGCTACGAGCAGTACTTC. Amino acids: CASSRGTGGYEQYF.

This clonotype was recorded many times. V is TRBV28 and J is TRBJ2-7; 8 bases are shared with TRBD1. There are 14 residues in the CDR3. CDR1 is MDHEN, CDR2 SYDVKM, per germline. The J segment lost 3 bases and the V segment lost 9 bases, leaving 10 bases of the junction unmatched. In DNA, the CDR3 is TGTGCCAGTGCCGTACAGGGGGGAATCTACGAGCAGTACTTC. This codes for CASAVQGGIYEQYF. Full variable domain (missing parts from reference TRBV28 and TRBJ2-7): DVKVTQSSRYLVKRTGEKVFLECVQDMDHENMFWYRQDPGLGLRLIYFSYDVKMKEKGDIPEGYSVSREKKERFSLILESASTNQTSMYLCASAVQGGIYEQYFGPGTRLTVT.

This clonotype showed up many times. The chain has TRBV4-1 and TRBJ1-4; the D is unclear. The CDR3 has 16 residues. Deletions cut 4 bases from V and 0 bases from J, with 12 bases between. Germline V gives CDR1 MGHRA, CDR2 YSYEKL. DNA for the CDR3: TGCGCCAGCAGCCCTCGGACGGCGCCAACTAATGAAAAACTGTTTTTT. Residues: CASSPRTAPTNEKLFF.

As concerns this clonotype: A much more abundant neighbour one base away suggests this may be a read error. This CDR3 reads CASSSGLAGPRQCF. The CDR3 region has the DNA TGTGCCAGCAGCTCCGGACTAGCGGGTCCGCGGCAGTGCTTC. This chain uses TRBV13 with TRBJ2-1; 11 bases map to TRBD2. The germline V gene encodes CDR1 PRHDT and CDR2 FYEKMQ (reference sequence). The CDR3 extends over 14 amino acids.

Only a few counts were recorded for this clonotype. The chain couples TRBV30 to TRBJ2-1; D may match TRBD1 or TRBD2 (5 bases each). Looked up from germline, CDR1 is GTSNPN and CDR2 is SVGIG (reference sequence). With 2 bases removed from V and 0 bases from J, the gap between germline ends came to 32 bases. This CDR3 has 22 residues. Here the CDR3 reads CAWSRLVPGRIISTSSYNEQFF. The CDR3 nucleotides read TGTGCCTGGAGTCGTCTGGTACCGGGACGGATAATTTCGACGAGCTCCTACAATGAGCAGTTCTTC.

The sample holds many counts of this clonotype. This rearrangement joins TRBV2 to TRBJ2-3; D could derive from TRBD1 or TRBD2 (6 bases each). The CDR3 covers 16 residues. V lost 6 bases to trimming and J lost 4 bases, with 20 bases between them. Germline CDR1 and CDR2: SNHLY and FYNNEI. The CDR3 protein is CASSLEGGGEADTQYF. As DNA, the CDR3 is TGTGCCAGCAGCCTTGAGGGGGGAGGAGAAGCAGATACGCAGTATTTT.

This chain uses TRBV19 with TRBJ1-5; a possible D gene is TRBD1 (5 bases). With 3 bases removed from V and 7 bases from J, the gap between germline ends came to 13 bases. The CDR3 runs to 14 residues. Germline V lookup: CDR1 LNHDA, CDR2 SQIVND (reference sequence). CDR3 in amino acids: CASSMIGGRQPQHF. The CDR3, as DNA: TGTGCCAGTAGTATGATCGGGGGGAGGCAGCCCCAGCATTTT. The entire variable domain, with the rest obtained from reference TRBV19 and TRBJ1-5, is as follows: DGGITQSPKYLFRKEGQNVTLSCEQNLNHDAMYWYRQDPGQGLRLIYYSQIVNDFQKGDIAEGYSVSREKKESFPLTVTSAQKNPTAFYLCASSMIGGRQPQHFGDGTRLSIL.

The chain carries TRBV12-3 or TRBV12-4 and TRBJ2-3, with D possibly being TRBD1 (6 bases). Trimming took off 5 bases at V and 1 base at J, with 13 bases between the two ends. The CDR3 runs 15 residues. The CDR3 nucleotides are TGTGCCAGCAGTGATAGTGGGACACGCACAGATACGCAGTATTTT. Translation gives CASSDSGTRTDTQYF.

This clonotype was observed many times. The J gene is TRBJ2-5, the V gene TRBV7-9, with D uncertain. The CDR3 runs to 15 residues. V lost 1 base to trimming and J lost 0 bases, with 9 bases between them. The germline gives CDR1 SEHNR, CDR2 FQNEAQ (reference sequence). The CDR3: CASSLGGAYQETQYF. CDR3 nucleotide sequence: TGTGCCAGCAGCTTAGGGGGTGCATACCAAGAGACCCAGTACTTC.

This clonotype was seen ten or more times. This sequence joins TRBV7-2 and TRBJ2-7; TRBD1 matches at 7 bases. V shed 5 bases, J shed 6 bases, and the junction held 10 bases outside the gene matches. The CDR3 runs 14 residues. Germline lookup yields CDR1 SGHTA and CDR2 FQGNSA. The CDR3 sequence: CASSAPTGHREQYF. Written as DNA, the CDR3 is TGTGCCAGCAGCGCACCGACAGGGCATCGCGAGCAGTACTTC.

This clonotype was observed a handful of times. CDR3 sequence reads: CASSYRTSGDLTDTQYF. CDR3 sequence (DNA): TGTGCCAGCAGTTACCGGACTAGCGGAGACCTCACAGATACGCAGTATTTT. The rearrangement joins TRBV27 to TRBJ2-3, with 10 nucleotides matching TRBD2. In germline, CDR1 is MNHEY, CDR2 SMNVEV (reference sequence). The CDR3 runs to 17 residues. V shed 4 bases, J shed 2 bases, and the junction held 9 bases outside the gene matches.

The rearrangement joins TRBV6-6 to TRBJ1-2, with 8 bases that match TRBD1. J lost 12 bases, V lost 0 bases, and 6 bases had no gene match. The CDR3 loop spans 13 amino acids. Germline V CDR1 and CDR2: MNHNY, SVGAGI (reference sequence). The CDR3 loop is CASSYSDRVIDTF. CDR3 bases: TGTGCCAGCAGTTACTCGGACAGGGTGATAGACACCTTC.

This chain connects TRBV7-2 to TRBJ2-5; 7 nucleotides line up with TRBD1. Germline V CDR1 and CDR2: SGHTA, FQGNSA. CDR3 length: 16 amino acids. The trim removed 2 bases at V and 5 bases at J, leaving 11 bases unmatched. The CDR3 coding sequence is TGTGCCAGCAGCTTAAAGGTTCGGGACAGTGGGGAGACCCAGTACTTC. Its translation is CASSLKVRDSGETQYF.

The chain joins TRBV15 to TRBJ2-2; D is possibly TRBD2 (6 bases). The CDR3 contains 18 residues. V lost 0 bases, J lost 2 bases, and 16 bases lay in between. Germline V gene data show CDR1 as LNHNV and CDR2 as YYDKDF (reference sequence). In nucleotides, the CDR3 is TGTGCCACCAGCAGAGACCCCCCGCTAGCGCTAAACACCGGGGAGCTGTTTTTT. It yields the protein CATSRDPPLALNTGELFF.

This clonotype was counted many times. This chain connects TRBV7-8 to TRBJ2-5; no firm D call. Trimming removed 3 bases from V and 5 bases from J, with 7 bases in between. This CDR3 region has 12 residues. Germline V gene data show CDR1 as SGHVS and CDR2 as FQNEAQ. The CDR3 is CASSFGLETQYF. In DNA, the CDR3 is TGTGCCAGCAGCTTTGGCTTGGAGACCCAGTACTTC.

This clonotype has at least ten counts. The rearrangement uses TRBV30 and TRBJ1-2; no reliable D call. The germline V gene has CDR1 GTSNPN and CDR2 SVGIG (reference sequence). V was trimmed by 3 bases and J by 5 bases, leaving 4 bases between them. The CDR3 has 10 residues. The CDR3 bases are TGTGCCTGGAGCGTTTATGGCTACACCTTC. The encoded protein is CAWSVYGYTF. Together with reference TRBV30 and TRBJ1-2, the CDR3 gives the full variable domain: SQTIHQWPATLVQPVGSPLSLECTVEGTSNPNLYWYRQAAGRGLQLLFYSVGIGQISSEVPQNLSASRPQDRQFILSSKKLLLSDSGFYLCAWSVYGYTFGSGTRLTVV.

J is TRBJ1-2 and V is TRBV24-1; unclear D gene. Germline loops: CDR1 KGHDR, CDR2 SFDVKD. CDR3 size: 12 residues. Trimming removed 3 bases from V and 5 bases from J, with 6 bases in between. The DNA for the CDR3 is TGTGCCACCAGTGATCCGACGTATGGCTACACCTTC. Encoded protein: CATSDPTYGYTF.

There are many counts of this clonotype. The rearrangement uses TRBV20-1 and TRBJ2-7, with 12 positions matching TRBD2. This CDR3 is built from 14 residues. CDR1 and CDR2 (germline): DFQATT, SNEGSKA (reference sequence). V gave up 3 bases and J gave up 3 bases; unmatched junction bases: 3. CDR3 protein: CSARTTSGSYEQYF. In DNA form, the CDR3 reads TGCAGTGCTAGGACGACTAGCGGGAGCTACGAGCAGTACTTC.

This sequence joins TRBV19 and TRBJ1-1; possible D gene TRBD1, 6 bases. The V gene lost 5 bases and the J gene lost 3 bases, with 16 bases spanning the gap. Germline-derived CDR1 and CDR2 are LNHDA and SQIVND (reference sequence). The CDR3 is made up of 15 amino acids. The CDR3 loop is CASSPGWGLDTEAFF. CDR3 coding DNA: TGTGCCAGTAGTCCCGGTTGGGGGCTAGACACTGAAGCTTTCTTT.

The table lists this clonotype with a few counts. The chain's CDR3 is CASSARPPLGAGELFF. CDR3 nucleotide sequence: TGTGCCAGCAGCGCACGACCGCCCCTTGGGGCCGGGGAGCTGTTTTTT. This rearrangement joins TRBV11-2 to TRBJ2-2; D ambiguous. Trimming left V 5 bases short and J 6 bases short, with 19 bases between. Per germline, CDR1 SGHAT and CDR2 FQNNGV. The CDR3 is 16 residues long.

This clonotype was observed many times. The V and J genes are TRBV6-1 and TRBJ2-2; 10 nucleotides line up with TRBD1. The V gene end was trimmed by 5 bases and the J gene end by 3 bases; junction bases not matched to a gene: 9. Germline lookup yields CDR1 MNHNS and CDR2 SASEGT. This CDR3 contains 17 residues. The DNA for the CDR3 is TGTGCCAGCAGTTTATCGTTCGGGACAGGGGACACCGGGGAGCTGTTTTTT. Protein product: CASSLSFGTGDTGELFF.

V is TRBV7-2 and J is TRBJ2-7; D unclear. Germline values: CDR1 SGHTA, CDR2 FQGNSA. The CDR3 is 15 amino acids. Trimming took 2 bases from V and 2 from J, leaving 13 bases between them. CDR3 bases: TGTGCCAGCAGCTTAAGCCGCGGCGGACCCTACGAGCAGTACTTC. Translation: CASSLSRGGPYEQYF.

V is TRBV5-8 and J is TRBJ1-2, with 7 bases that match TRBD1. Looked up from germline, CDR1 is SGHTS and CDR2 is YDEGEE. The junction had 7 bases not matched to a gene; V was cut back by 4 bases and J by 4 bases. The CDR3 runs 14 residues. For the CDR3, the DNA is TGTGCCAGCAGCCCCGACGACAGGGTCTATGGCTACACCTTC. Translation: CASSPDDRVYGYTF. Combining the CDR3 with reference TRBV5-8 and TRBJ1-2 gives the whole variable domain EAGVTQSPTHLIKTRGQQATLRCSPISGHTSVYWYQQALGLGLQFLLWYDEGEERNRGNFPPRFSGRQFPNYSSELNVNALELEDSALYLCASSPDDRVYGYTFGSGTRLTVV.

The chain joins TRBV12-3 or TRBV12-4 to TRBJ2-1; maybe TRBD2 (5 bases). This CDR3 region has 11 residues. V was pared by 2 bases and J by 12 bases, with 8 bases between. The CDR3 DNA follows: TGTGCCAGCAGTTTACTAGCTACGCAGTTCTTC. Translation gives CASSLLATQFF.